The next 11 T cell receptor beta chains were all read from a single sample in a study of regulatory T cells in long-lasting Graves disease. The TCR beta library used iRepertoire HTBI primers with Arm-PCR amplification of CDR3. One entry per CDR3 protein results from TCRdb running MiXCR on the multiplex PCR reads. The sample lists a few hundred thousand distinct CDR3 sequences; 15% to 20% were seen once. As for time point: newly diagnosed GD, antithyroid drugs for less than 3 months. Preparation of the TCR library used RNA extracted from PBMCs. The same data also contributed to another study, on T cells in Graves' hyperthyroidism and ophthalmopathy.

This specimen consisted of peripheral blood mononuclear cells (PBMCs), obtained at new diagnosis, from a patient treated with antithyroid drugs. The origin of the receptors is a man aged 35 to 55 with Graves disease.

V gene TRBV11-2 combines with J gene TRBJ2-3, with 10 bases fitting TRBD1. Trimming removed 5 bases from V and 7 bases from J; junction bases left unmatched: 18. CDR1 and CDR2 from the germline V gene are SGHAT and FQNNGV. This CDR3 spans 18 amino acids. The CDR3 here is CASSPFFGKGTGANTQYF. In DNA form, the CDR3 reads TGTGCCAGCAGCCCCTTCTTTGGGAAAGGGACAGGGGCCAATACGCAGTATTTT.

The V gene is TRBV28, the J gene TRBJ1-2, with D possibly TRBD1 on 5 matching bases. V lost 3 bases, J lost 5 bases, and 16 bases lay in between. Germline V CDR1 and CDR2: MDHEN, SYDVKM. The length of the CDR3 is 15 residues. The CDR3 nucleotides are TGTGCCAGCAGTTTCCCGCCGGGGCCCCTATATGGCTACACCTTC. Encoded protein: CASSFPPGPLYGYTF.

V usage is TRBV27 and J usage is TRBJ1-6, with 7 nucleotides matching TRBD1. The J segment lost 9 bases and the V segment lost 2 bases, leaving 13 bases of the junction unmatched. CDR3 length equals 17 residues. Germline-derived CDR1 and CDR2 are MNHEY and SMNVEV (reference sequence). The CDR3 is CASSLTPPTGYSSPLHF. The CDR3 DNA is TGTGCCAGCAGTTTAACCCCCCCGACAGGGTACAGTTCACCCCTCCACTTT.

This clonotype was seen a handful of times. The chain joins TRBV9 to TRBJ2-1, with TRBD2 as a possible D gene (7 bases). This CDR3 has 12 residues. V shed 7 bases and J shed 6 bases, with 11 bases lying between them. Germline CDR1 is SGDLS and CDR2 is YYNGEE. The CDR3 sequence is CASRGATNEQFF. The CDR3 nucleotides read TGTGCCAGCCGGGGGGCCACCAATGAGCAGTTCTTC.

A few counts support this clonotype. This chain links TRBV24-1 with TRBJ2-5, with 8 bases that match TRBD1. The CDR3 spans 14 residues. Germline-derived CDR1 and CDR2 are KGHDR and SFDVKD. Germline trimming cut 3 bases from V and 4 bases from J; bases unmatched to any gene: 3. The CDR3 DNA is TGTGCCACCAGTGATGCCACAGGGGGAGAGACCCAGTACTTC. Protein sequence: CATSDATGGETQYF.

This clonotype appeared a few times. A much larger clone is a single base away; this may be a read error. V usage is TRBV6-5 and J usage is TRBJ2-1; D not certain. Judging by the DNA end, TRBJ2-5 fits better; the J call may be wrong. This CDR3 is built from 11 residues. Germline assignment: CDR1 MNHEY and CDR2 SVGAGI. The CDR3 DNA sequence: TGTGCCAGCAGTTACGTGGAGACCCAGTACTTC. The encoded protein is CASSYVETQYF.

The sample holds a few counts of this clonotype. The chain has TRBV18 and TRBJ1-5, with unresolved D. The germline V and J ends were trimmed by 0 bases and 1 base, with 7 bases remaining between them. Germline lookup yields CDR1 KGHSH and CDR2 LQKENI. This CDR3 comprises 15 residues. The CDR3 sequence: CASSPPKQSNQPQHF. The CDR3 DNA is TGTGCCAGCTCACCACCAAAGCAGAGCAATCAGCCCCAGCATTTT.

The count of this clonotype is one. A much larger clone lies one base from this, so it may be a read error. This chain connects TRBV5-8 to TRBJ1-1, with a weak D call TRBD1 (5 bases). CDR1 and CDR2 from the germline V gene are SGHTS and YDEGEE. V was clipped by 4 bases and J by 4 bases, with 20 bases between them. This CDR3 has 16 residues. CDR3 residues: CASSAIAGTVSTEAFF. The CDR3 DNA sequence: TGTGCCAGCAGCGCGATCGCCGGGACGGTGAGCACTGAAGCTTTCTTT.

The sample holds many counts of this clonotype. This rearrangement joins TRBV3-1 to TRBJ2-5; 7 bases line up with TRBD2. Germline V gene lookup returns CDR1 LGHDT and CDR2 YNNKEL (reference sequence). CDR3 size: 12 residues. J gave up 5 bases and V 8 bases, and 5 bases lay outside the gene matches. The CDR3 loop is CASLGGGETQYF. The DNA of the CDR3 is TGTGCCAGCTTGGGCGGGGGTGAGACCCAGTACTTC.

In regard to this clonotype: The CDR3 ends on some other residue instead of the conserved phenylalanine or tryptophan, so this is likely a read error. No DNA is shown, since the ends of the CDR3 on it are uncertain; the CDR3 is the one TCRdb lists. This sequence joins TRBV11-3 and TRBJ2-1; the DNA was not compared with TRBD1, the D call given in the table. 16 amino acids form the CDR3, both terminal residues included. The germline V gene encodes CDR1 SGHNT and CDR2 YENEEA. The CDR3 is CASSLGRGTFRDTQYL.

The chain is built from TRBV7-9 and TRBJ2-5, with TRBD1 matching 10 bases. The CDR3 sequence is 15 residues long. The germline gives CDR1 SEHNR, CDR2 FQNEAQ (reference sequence). The V segment lost 5 bases and the J segment 11 bases; nucleotides outside the gene matches: 14. The CDR3 sequence: CASSPTGTGAWEQYF. For the CDR3, the DNA is TGTGCCAGCAGCCCCACCGGGACAGGGGCTTGGGAGCAGTACTTC.